The 18 T cell receptor beta chains given below trace back to one sample, sequenced in a study of T cells in tumors after PD-1 blockade. The data were produced by immunoSEQ multiplex PCR, yet TCRdb's version contains in-frame clones alone and is incomplete. The sample yields roughly 50,000 clones, over 75% seen once. The material was PBMCs, obtained before anti-PD-1 treatment. Source of these receptors: a human donor with basal cell carcinoma.

The chain has TRBV6-5 and TRBJ2-7, with D unclear. V was cut by 8 bases and J by 7 bases, with 12 bases left in between. This CDR3 spans 11 amino acids. Germline assignment: CDR1 MNHEY and CDR2 SVGAGI. CDR3: CASGLWGEQYF. The CDR3 DNA reads TGTGCCAGCGGGCTGTGGGGAGAGCAGTACTTC.

This chain links TRBV5-1 with TRBJ1-1, with 12 bases identical to TRBD1. This CDR3 has 16 residues. V was pared by 2 bases and J by 4 bases, with 6 bases of the junction left unmatched. From germline, CDR1 is SGHRS and CDR2 YFSETQ. The CDR3 region has the DNA TGCGCCAGCAGCTTCCCGGGACAGGGGGCGAGCACTGAAGCTTTCTTT. This codes for CASSFPGQGASTEAFF.

The J gene is TRBJ2-3, the V gene TRBV4-1, with a weak D call TRBD2 (5 bases). Per the germline V gene, CDR1 is MGHRA and CDR2 is YSYEKL. V was pared by 3 bases and J by 4 bases, with 8 bases between. This CDR3 region has 13 residues. The CDR3: CASSHLAPDTQYF. In DNA form, the CDR3 reads TGCGCCAGCAGCCACCTAGCACCAGATACGCAGTATTTT.

The V and J genes are TRBV13 and TRBJ1-2; D is possibly TRBD1 (5 bases). The V and J ends lost 4 bases and 2 bases respectively, with 14 bases between them. The germline gives CDR1 PRHDT, CDR2 FYEKMQ (reference sequence). CDR3 length equals 15 residues. CDR3 sequence reads: CASSSGTGTNYGYTF. The CDR3 DNA sequence: TGTGCCAGCAGCTCGGGGACCGGGACGAACTATGGCTACACCTTC.

This clone has more than one count but fewer than ten. The chain employs TRBV2 and TRBJ1-5; D ambiguous. Germline assignment: CDR1 SNHLY and CDR2 FYNNEI. The germline V and J ends were trimmed by 8 bases and 2 bases, with 19 bases remaining between them. The CDR3 runs 16 residues. CDR3 sequence (DNA): TGTGCCAGCCTTCCCTCGAACCCTCGGGGCAATCAGCCCCAGCATTTT. Translating gives CASLPSNPRGNQPQHF.

The V and J genes are TRBV18 and TRBJ2-7, with D perhaps matching TRBD1 (6 bases). The V and J ends lost 3 bases and 4 bases respectively, with 7 bases between them. CDR3 length equals 12 residues. Looked up from germline, CDR1 is KGHSH and CDR2 is LQKENI. The CDR3 protein is CASSPGQYEQYF. As DNA, the CDR3 is TGTGCCAGCTCACCCGGACAGTACGAGCAGTACTTC.

The CDR3 loop reads CASGGYEQYF. The CDR3 DNA reads TGTGCCAGCGGCGGGTACGAGCAGTACTTC. The rearrangement joins TRBV6-4 to TRBJ2-7; D might be TRBD2 (5 bases). The germline CDR1 and CDR2 sequences are MRHNA and SNTAGT. The V end lost 8 bases, the J end lost 4 bases, and 6 bases lay between the germline ends. The CDR3 totals 10 residues.

The chain couples TRBV3-1 (or the pseudogene TRBV3-2) to TRBJ1-2; a weak D match, TRBD1 (5 bases). Germline V gene data show CDR1 as LGHDT and CDR2 as YNNKEL (reference sequence). This CDR3 has 15 amino acids. Trimming removed 8 bases from V and 4 bases from J, with 20 bases in between. The CDR3 region has the DNA TGTGCCAGCGGCGGGTTGGACCCGGGGCTCTATGGCTACACCTTC. It translates to CASGGLDPGLYGYTF.

The chain is built from TRBV3-1 (or the pseudogene TRBV3-2) and TRBJ1-5, with unresolved D. The CDR3 runs to 16 residues. Trimming removed 2 bases at V and 4 bases at J, with 15 bases between. Germline assignment: CDR1 LGHDT and CDR2 YNNKEL (reference sequence). The CDR3 here is CASSQRERVGNQPQHF. The CDR3 DNA sequence: TGTGCCAGCAGCCAAAGGGAAAGAGTAGGGAATCAGCCCCAGCATTTT.

The CDR3 sequence is CASSLEPAPTSGYSYEQYF. DNA of the CDR3: TGCGCCAGCAGCTTGGAACCCGCCCCGACTAGCGGTTACTCCTACGAGCAGTACTTC. The rearrangement uses TRBV5-1 and TRBJ2-7; 9 nucleotides match TRBD2. The V segment lost 0 bases and the J segment 0 bases; nucleotides outside the gene matches: 13. Germline V gene data show CDR1 as SGHRS and CDR2 as YFSETQ. The CDR3 is 19 amino acids.

The genes are TRBV25-1 and TRBJ1-4, with D tentatively TRBD1 (5 bases). The germline V gene has CDR1 MGHDK and CDR2 SYGVNS. CDR3 size: 16 residues. Between the trimmed V and J ends, which lost 2 bases and 3 bases, there was a span of 13 bases. CDR3 sequence (DNA): TGTGCCAGCAGTGAACTAGGGGAGGCGGCTAATGAAAAACTGTTTTTT. Its translation is CASSELGEAANEKLFF.

CDR3 coding DNA: TGTGCCAGCAGCCAAGACCCTAATGAAAAACTGTTTTTT. Translation: CASSQDPNEKLFF. The gene calls are TRBV4-2 and TRBJ1-4, with D unresolved. V was trimmed by 0 bases and J by 3 bases, leaving 2 bases between them. The CDR3 length is 13 residues. CDR1 is LGHNA, CDR2 YNFKEQ, per germline.

The chain links TRBV19 to TRBJ1-5; D unresolved. With 4 bases removed from V and 6 bases from J, the gap between germline ends came to 10 bases. The CDR3 is 13 amino acids. Germline V gives CDR1 LNHDA, CDR2 SQIVND (reference sequence). Here the CDR3 reads CASSTLQGQPQHF. Written as DNA, the CDR3 is TGTGCCAGTAGTACCCTCCAAGGTCAGCCCCAGCATTTT.

The V call is TRBV6-6, the J call TRBJ2-2, with a tentative D call TRBD2 (6 bases). Germline V lookup: CDR1 MNHNY, CDR2 SVGAGI (reference sequence). Trimming removed 11 bases at V and 1 base at J, with 11 bases between. The CDR3 sequence is 13 residues long. In DNA, the CDR3 is TGTGCCGGAGGGACGGTGAACACCGGGGAGCTGTTTTTT. It codes for CAGGTVNTGELFF.

V and J are TRBV4-1 and TRBJ2-7; a possible D gene is TRBD1 (6 bases). CDR1 and CDR2 (germline): MGHRA, YSYEKL. The CDR3 loop spans 14 amino acids. V shed 1 base and J shed 3 bases, with 10 bases lying between them. The DNA for the CDR3 is TGCGCCAGCAGCCAAGGGATCAGGGGCTACGAGCAGTACTTC. This gives the protein CASSQGIRGYEQYF.

The chain's CDR3 is CASSLGSGGAYGYTF. CDR3 nucleotide sequence: TGCGCCAGCAGCTTGGGGTCAGGGGGAGCTTATGGCTACACCTTC. The chain links TRBV5-1 to TRBJ1-2; 7 bases line up with TRBD1. The CDR3 loop spans 15 amino acids. Unmatched junction bases numbered 7, after V lost 0 bases and J lost 5 bases. Germline V CDR1 and CDR2: SGHRS, YFSETQ.

CDR3: CAWSANHGNTIYF. In nucleotides, the CDR3 is TGTGCCTGGAGCGCGAACCATGGAAACACCATATATTTT. The chain employs TRBV30 and TRBJ1-3, with unresolved D. V dropped 3 bases and J dropped 3 bases, with 9 bases sitting between them. From germline, CDR1 is GTSNPN and CDR2 SVGIG (reference sequence). The CDR3 has 13 amino acids.

The chain uses TRBV18 and TRBJ2-2; 10 nucleotides line up with TRBD1. Germline loops: CDR1 KGHSH, CDR2 LQKENI. The V segment lost 0 bases and the J segment 4 bases; nucleotides outside the gene matches: 11. The CDR3 consists of 19 residues. This CDR3 is CASSPPTGGFGFSTGELFF. In nucleotides, the CDR3 is TGTGCCAGCTCACCACCGACAGGGGGCTTTGGTTTTAGCACCGGGGAGCTGTTTTTT. Full variable domain (missing parts from reference TRBV18 and TRBJ2-2): NAGVMQNPRHLVRRRGQEARLRCSPMKGHSHVYWYRQLPEEGLKFMVYLQKENIIDESGMPKERFSAEFPKEGPSILRIQQVVRGDSAAYFCASSPPTGGFGFSTGELFFGEGSRLTVL.